The clone carrying this TCR beta chain was observed once. Sequenced by immunoSEQ multiplex PCR; TCRdb stores in-frame clones only, minus some. Seen here are approximately 88,000 clones, approximately 94% observed once, and the top ten hold about 0.78%. There are 18 residues in the CDR3. Germline CDR1 and CDR2: LGHNA and YNFKEQ. J gave up 0 bases and V 0 bases, and 5 bases lay outside the gene matches. This specimen comes from a study of T cell changes during pregnancy in multiple sclerosis. The chain couples TRBV4-2 to TRBJ2-4; 10 bases line up with TRBD2. The TCR comes from a female donor with multiple sclerosis, enrolled in a pregnancy study. Here the sequenced sample was peripheral blood, taken in the third trimester of pregnancy. CDR3 sequence (DNA): TGTGCCAGCAGCCAAGATTGGACTAGCGGTTTAGCCAAAAACATTCAGTACTTC. This encodes CASSQDWTSGLAKNIQYF.